The next 6 T cell receptor beta chains were all read from a single sample in a study of T cells in tumors after PD-1 blockade. The protocol was immunoSEQ multiplex PCR, while the TCRdb copy is restricted to in-frame clones and leaves out a portion. The sample includes roughly 12,000 clones, roughly 60% of them seen just once. The sample in question was tumor tissue, obtained before anti-PD-1 treatment. The receptor source for this set is a human donor with cutaneous squamous cell carcinoma.

The CDR3 nucleotides are TGTGCCAGCAGTTACGACGGTGCCTACAATGAGCAGTTCTTC. Protein product: CASSYDGAYNEQFF. The J gene is TRBJ2-1, the V gene TRBV27; D is uncertain. Germline CDR1 is MNHEY and CDR2 is SMNVEV (reference sequence). The V and J ends lost 4 bases and 2 bases respectively, with 9 bases between them. This CDR3 has 14 residues.

The V and J genes are TRBV5-1 and TRBJ1-3, with a weak D call TRBD1 (6 bases). V shed 7 bases and J shed 4 bases, with 15 bases lying between them. Per germline, CDR1 SGHRS and CDR2 YFSETQ. This CDR3 is 14 amino acids long. The CDR3 bases are TGCGCCAGCGGACTACAGGGTCCCGGAAACACCATATATTTT. Translating it yields CASGLQGPGNTIYF.

This chain links TRBV19 with TRBJ2-7, with D possibly matching TRBD2 (5 bases). CDR3 length equals 14 residues. Germline CDR1 LNHDA, CDR2 SQIVND (reference sequence). V shed 5 bases and J shed 2 bases, with 13 bases lying between them. In DNA, the CDR3 is TGTGCCAGTAGTGCCCCCGGGATTCCCTACGAGCAGTACTTC. It translates to CASSAPGIPYEQYF.

V and J are TRBV6-1 and TRBJ1-2; D gene unclear. Trimming removed 4 bases from V and 5 bases from J, with 17 bases in between. The CDR3 runs to 15 residues. CDR1 MNHNS and CDR2 SASEGT come from the germline V gene. DNA of the CDR3: TGTGCCAGCAGTGCAGCCCGACTTCTTAATTATGGCTACACCTTC. The encoded protein is CASSAARLLNYGYTF.

By its share, this clone is large (0.1 to 1%). This chain links TRBV5-6 with TRBJ1-2, with D perhaps TRBD1 (6 bases). The CDR3 covers 13 residues. V dropped 5 bases and J dropped 5 bases, with 13 bases sitting between them. Germline V CDR1 and CDR2: SGHDT, YYEEEE. CDR3 DNA sequence: TGTGCCAGCAGACCAGGGGTAGGGTATGGCTACACCTTC. Amino acid sequence: CASRPGVGYGYTF.

The chain links TRBV27 to TRBJ2-1; 12 positions agree with TRBD2. CDR1 is MNHEY, CDR2 SMNVEV, per germline (reference sequence). Trimming removed 7 bases from V and 6 bases from J; junction bases left unmatched: 10. CDR3 size: 16 residues. The CDR3: CASTASGRAGANEQFF. The CDR3 DNA is TGTGCCAGCACCGCTAGCGGGAGGGCCGGGGCCAATGAGCAGTTCTTC.